Below are 2 T cell receptor beta chains sequenced from a single sample in a study of T-cell reconstitution after alpha-beta-depleted transplantation in children. Construction of the TCRbeta library involved unique molecular identifiers. TCRdb recomputed calls from the PCR reads with MiXCR, one row per CDR3 protein. The sample shows approximately 82,000 distinct CDR3 sequences, around a sixth of them seen only once. The sample consisted of PBMCs, mostly from graft donor cells, taken 360 days after TCRalphabeta/CD19-depleted stem cell transplant. These receptors were obtained from a male patient aged 2 to 10 who had a stem cell transplant for acute lymphoblastic leukemia, so the T cells may come from the graft donor.

This chain uses TRBV2 with TRBJ2-5; a weak D match, TRBD1 (6 bases). Germline loops: CDR1 SNHLY, CDR2 FYNNEI. The CDR3 sequence is 13 residues long. Trimming pared 6 bases from V and 6 bases from J, leaving 14 bases between. DNA of the CDR3: TGTGCCAGCAGGGCAACACAGGGTCAGACCCAGTACTTC. This codes for CASRATQGQTQYF.

The genes are TRBV5-1 and TRBJ1-2; D ambiguous. V was shortened by 3 bases and J by 6 bases, with 18 bases between the two germline ends. The CDR3 runs to 15 residues. Germline V gene sequence: CDR1 SGHRS, CDR2 YFSETQ. The chain's CDR3 is CASSSFRSVPDGYTF. In DNA form, the CDR3 reads TGCGCCAGCAGCTCGTTCCGTAGCGTCCCTGATGGCTACACCTTC.